This T cell receptor beta chain was documented in a study of T cell changes during pregnancy in multiple sclerosis. The length of the CDR3 is 16 residues. Germline V gene sequence: CDR1 SGHVS, CDR2 FNYEAQ. V lost 6 bases to trimming and J lost 0 bases, with 16 bases between them. This table comes from immunoSEQ multiplex PCR, and its TCRdb copy is limited to in-frame clones, with some not included. Among about 110,000 clones, roughly nine tenths were seen once, and the ten largest hold about 3.5%. This receptor was identified in a female donor with multiple sclerosis, enrolled in a pregnancy study. The chain recombines TRBV7-6 with TRBJ2-3, with a tentative D call TRBD2 (7 bases). The specimen was peripheral blood, collected after pregnancy. The CDR3 region is CASRNNRGGSTDTQYF. The CDR3 nucleotides read TGTGCCAGCAGGAACAATAGGGGGGGCAGCACAGATACGCAGTATTTT.